The present T cell receptor (beta chain) was sequenced within a study of blood T cell repertoires in COVID-19 (dated by TCRdb to about 2020). Some background on the complete study: The collaborator samples originated in the United States, Italy and Spain and spanned the acute and convalescent phases of COVID-19. The samples were drawn from the first 160 participants of the ongoing ImmuneRACE study and from more than 1,000 subjects provided by 6 global collaborators. Where available, HLA class I and class II types were obtained from metadata supplied by the sample provider rather than from assay-based typing. The repertoires were made available in a free public database intended to serve as a resource for research on the immune response to SARS-CoV-2. Subjects who had been exposed to COVID-19, were actively infected with it, or had recovered from it provided the deeply sampled blood TCRbeta repertoires that made up the dataset. The material from the prospective study consisted of cDNA or gDNA derived from T cells, B-cell-depleted T cells, or PBMCs. Sample metadata almost always included a de-identified subject ID, COVID-19 status, age in years and sex.

Participants in the prospective study were enrolled through a virtual design, were aged 18 to 89 years, and lived in under 25 United States geographic areas. Cohort assignment in the prospective study relied on participant-reported clinical history from a screening survey and a study questionnaire. Recovered participants in ImmuneRACE Cohort 3 were defined as having two consecutive negative NP/OP PCR tests, clearance from a healthcare professional, or resolution of symptoms. Each participant in the prospective study had whole blood, serum and a nasopharyngeal or oropharyngeal swab collected by mobile phlebotomists. Over a roughly 2-month period, participants in the prospective study had the option of providing additional blood draws and questionnaires. Blood samples from the prospective study were shipped frozen or at room temperature prior to DNA extraction. Summary of the overall study and its limitations: The amount of clinical and demographic metadata varied by source and participant and was provided uncurated.

The immunoSEQ Assay, a bias-controlled multiplex PCR, was used to amplify TCRbeta CDR3 regions from genomic DNA. The study's own analysis went as follows. The number of nucleated cells in each sample was estimated from the amplification of reference gene primers within the assay. To quantify the absolute abundance of each unique TCRbeta CDR3 rearrangement, sequence reads were collapsed and filtered. For each sample, productive Simpson clonality was calculated as the square root of Simpson's diversity index across productive rearrangements. TCRdb mirrors the immuneACCESS table, restricted to in-frame sequences. Some clones are absent from its copies; in checked studies, under half trace to an unresolved V gene, and the reason for the others is unknown. V and J calls and clone size are as listed in that table; D and trimming were resolved from the DNA. This sample lists 150,000 to 200,000 clones; about 90% were detected once. Of the sample, 7% to 7.5% is held by the ten largest clones.

Comments on this clone: The target of this receptor is not known. No base-level quality is on record; no much larger clone is a single base apart.

The junction shows trimming of 1 base on V and 6 bases on J, plus 7 bases between the germline ends. CDR1 and CDR2, looked up from the germline V gene (reference sequence), are LGHDT and YNNKEL. CDR3 length: 12 amino acids, cysteine to phenylalanine. CDR3 DNA is the only sequence kept; it has 36 bases, read in frame from the first base. This sequence was found in a woman in her forties or fifties who had recovered from COVID-19. The source material was PBMCs or T cells enriched from blood (not recorded which). The receptor chain draws on TRBV3-1 (or the pseudogene TRBV3-2) and TRBJ2-7; TRBD1 might be the D gene, on 6 matching bases. The nucleotides read TGTGCCAGCAGCCAAGTGACAGGCGAGCAGTACTTC. This sequence encodes CASSQVTGEQYF.